This TCR beta chain was identified during a study of a mutant IDH1 vaccine in newly diagnosed glioma. About the study: The sex distribution of treated patients was around 62% male and 37.5% female, with a mean age of roughly 40 years. Most patients had radiochemotherapy with temozolomide before enrollment; others had one alone.

The V gene's germline CDR1 is SGHRS and CDR2 YFSETQ. This CDR3 contains 13 residues. A single count supports this clone. The junction and the germline gene differ at one end; a read error may be behind it. Generated by immunoSEQ multiplex PCR, the TCRdb table keeps only in-frame clones and is missing some. The sample has 45,000 to 55,000 clones; roughly 88% are singletons. Time point specified: baseline, week 1 (first vaccination visit). Treatment reported: pre-vaccination baseline after standard-of-care therapy. The astrocytomas were IDH1-mutant, ATRX-negative, and WHO grade 3 or 4. Sample: PBMCs, taken from a glioma patient treated with radiotherapy, temozolomide or both. This clonotype was sampled from a man in his forties with glioma. The V and J genes are TRBV5-1 and TRBJ2-7; D gene uncertain. The DNA of the CDR3 is TGCGCCAGCAGCTTTTCTCAGAACTACGGGCAGTACTTC. Translated: CASSFSQNYGQYF.